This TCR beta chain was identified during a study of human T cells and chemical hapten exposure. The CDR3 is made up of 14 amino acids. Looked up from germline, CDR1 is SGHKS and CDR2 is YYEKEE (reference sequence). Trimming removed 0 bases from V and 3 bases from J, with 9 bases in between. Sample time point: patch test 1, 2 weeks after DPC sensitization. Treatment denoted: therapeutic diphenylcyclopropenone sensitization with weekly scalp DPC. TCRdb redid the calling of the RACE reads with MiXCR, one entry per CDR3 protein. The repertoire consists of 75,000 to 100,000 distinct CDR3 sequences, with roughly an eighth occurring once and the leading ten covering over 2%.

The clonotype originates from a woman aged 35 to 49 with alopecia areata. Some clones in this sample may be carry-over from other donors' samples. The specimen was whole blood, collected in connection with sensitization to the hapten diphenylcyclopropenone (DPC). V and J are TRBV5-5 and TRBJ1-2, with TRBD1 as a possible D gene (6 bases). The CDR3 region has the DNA TGTGCCAGCAGCTTGGCAGGGGCAGACTATGGCTACACCTTC. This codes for CASSLAGADYGYTF.